This TCR beta chain was obtained from a study of T cell repertoires in cytomegalovirus infection. Study context: Through public TCR beta signatures, both CMV infection and matching HLA type were indicated. Points from the study as a whole: HLA-C-restricted CMV clonotypes gave the most frequent clonotype in two of eight donors. There were carriers of CMV plus the relevant HLA, and cumulative public TCR beta family frequency identified them.

TCRdb reprocessed the reads with MiXCR, giving one entry per CDR3 protein. The sample has about 450,000 distinct CDR3 sequences, under 40% seen once. Trimming shortened V by 7 bases and J by 3 bases, and 9 bases separated the two germline ends. The V gene's germline CDR1 is MNHEY and CDR2 SVGEGT. The length of the CDR3 is 12 residues. Turning to this clonotype: Its antigen is unidentified.

This TCR came from a human donor in good health (CMV status not recorded). Some clones in this sample may be carry-over from other donors' samples. Sequencing was done on a sample of PBMCs. The chain is built from TRBV6-2 or TRBV6-3 and TRBJ1-1; no definite D call. CDR3 residues: CASKLGDTEAFF. The DNA for the CDR3 is TGTGCCAGCAAATTGGGAGACACTGAAGCTTTCTTT.